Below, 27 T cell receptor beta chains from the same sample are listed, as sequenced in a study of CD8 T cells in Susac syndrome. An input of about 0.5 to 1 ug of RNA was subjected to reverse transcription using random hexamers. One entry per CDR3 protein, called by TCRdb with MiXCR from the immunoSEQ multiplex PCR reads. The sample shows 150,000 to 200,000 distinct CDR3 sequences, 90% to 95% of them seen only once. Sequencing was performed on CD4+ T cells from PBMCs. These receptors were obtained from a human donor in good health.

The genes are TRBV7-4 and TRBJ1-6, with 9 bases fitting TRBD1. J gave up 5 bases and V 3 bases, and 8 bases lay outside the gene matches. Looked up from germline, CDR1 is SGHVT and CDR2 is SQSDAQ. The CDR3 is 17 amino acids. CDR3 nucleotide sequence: TGTGCCAGCAGCTTGGGACAGGGAGGGACTCATAATTCACCCCTCCACTTT. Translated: CASSLGQGGTHNSPLHF.

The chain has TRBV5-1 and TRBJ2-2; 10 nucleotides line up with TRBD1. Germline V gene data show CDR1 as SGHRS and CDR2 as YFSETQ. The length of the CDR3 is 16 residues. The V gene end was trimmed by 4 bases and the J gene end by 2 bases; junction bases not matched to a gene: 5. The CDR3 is CASSRDRGRNTGELFF. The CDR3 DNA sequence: TGCGCCAGCAGCCGTGACAGGGGGCGAAACACCGGGGAGCTGTTTTTT. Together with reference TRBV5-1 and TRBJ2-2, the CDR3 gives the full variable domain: KAGVTQTPRYLIKTRGQQVTLSCSPISGHRSVSWYQQTPGQGLQFLFEYFSETQRNKGNFPGRFSGRQFSNSRSEMNVSTLELGDSALYLCASSRDRGRNTGELFFGEGSRLTVL.

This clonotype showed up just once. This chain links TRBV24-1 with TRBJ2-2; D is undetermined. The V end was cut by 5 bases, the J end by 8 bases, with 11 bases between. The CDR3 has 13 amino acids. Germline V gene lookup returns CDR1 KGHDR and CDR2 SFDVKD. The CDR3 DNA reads TGTGCCACCAGTGCCCCCTATGGTGGGGAGCTGTTTTTT. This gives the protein CATSAPYGGELFF.

The CDR3 region is CASRDSQETQYF. The DNA for the CDR3 is TGTGCCTCGAGGGACAGCCAAGAGACCCAGTACTTC. The chain joins TRBV30 to TRBJ2-5; 7 bases are a match to TRBD1. This CDR3 region has 12 residues. V dropped 7 bases and J dropped 1; count of bases not matched to a gene: 3. Germline V gene sequence: CDR1 GTSNPN, CDR2 SVGIG (reference sequence).

CDR3 sequence: CSVRGNTGELFF. The DNA of the CDR3 is TGCAGCGTTCGGGGGAACACCGGGGAGCTGTTTTTT. The rearrangement links TRBV29-1 to TRBJ2-2; maybe TRBD2 (5 bases). This CDR3 is 12 amino acids long. With 5 bases removed from V and 1 base from J, the gap between germline ends came to 5 bases. CDR1 and CDR2 (germline): SQVTM, ANQGSEA.

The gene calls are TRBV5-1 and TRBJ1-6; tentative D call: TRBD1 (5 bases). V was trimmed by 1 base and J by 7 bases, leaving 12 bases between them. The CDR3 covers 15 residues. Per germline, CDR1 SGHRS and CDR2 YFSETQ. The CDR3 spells CASSLQLDRNSPLHF. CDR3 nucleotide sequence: TGCGCCAGCAGCTTGCAGCTAGACAGAAATTCACCCCTCCACTTT.

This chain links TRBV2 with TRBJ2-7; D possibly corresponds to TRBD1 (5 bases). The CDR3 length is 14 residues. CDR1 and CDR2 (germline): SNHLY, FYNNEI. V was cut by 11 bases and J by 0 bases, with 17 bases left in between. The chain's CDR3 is CALAPGSSSYEQYF. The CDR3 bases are TGTGCCCTCGCGCCAGGGTCCAGCTCCTACGAGCAGTACTTC.

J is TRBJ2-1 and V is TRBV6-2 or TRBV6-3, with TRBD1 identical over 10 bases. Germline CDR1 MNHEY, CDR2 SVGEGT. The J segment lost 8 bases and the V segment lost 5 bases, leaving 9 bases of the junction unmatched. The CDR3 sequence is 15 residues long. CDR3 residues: CASSRTGGVVYEQFF. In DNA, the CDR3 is TGTGCCAGCAGTCGGACAGGGGGTGTTGTCTATGAGCAGTTCTTC.

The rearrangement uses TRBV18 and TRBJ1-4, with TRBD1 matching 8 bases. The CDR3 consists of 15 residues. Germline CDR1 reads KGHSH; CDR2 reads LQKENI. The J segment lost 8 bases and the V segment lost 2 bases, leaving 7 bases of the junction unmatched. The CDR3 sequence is CASSPNQGANEKLFF. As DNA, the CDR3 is TGTGCCAGCTCACCAAATCAGGGGGCAAACGAAAAACTGTTTTTT.

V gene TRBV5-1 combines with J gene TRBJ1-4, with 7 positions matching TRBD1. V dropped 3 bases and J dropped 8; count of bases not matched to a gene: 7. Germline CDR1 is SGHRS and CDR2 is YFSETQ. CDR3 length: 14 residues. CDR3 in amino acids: CASSSGQAEEKLFF. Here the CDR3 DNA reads TGCGCCAGCAGCTCCGGACAGGCGGAAGAAAAACTGTTTTTT.

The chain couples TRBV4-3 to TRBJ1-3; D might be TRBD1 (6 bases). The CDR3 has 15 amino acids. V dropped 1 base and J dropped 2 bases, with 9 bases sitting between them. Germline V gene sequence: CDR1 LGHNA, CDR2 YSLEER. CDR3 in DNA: TGCGCCAGCAGCCAAGGCAGGACAGCTGGAAACACCATATATTTT. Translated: CASSQGRTAGNTIYF.

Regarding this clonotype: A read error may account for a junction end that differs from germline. The CDR3 here is CASSQDLSTEASF. The CDR3 bases are TGTGCCAGCAGCCAAGATTTGAGCACTGAAGCTTCCTTT. The chain links TRBV3-1 to TRBJ1-1; D gene ambiguous. The germline V gene encodes CDR1 LGHDT and CDR2 YNNKEL (reference sequence). The CDR3 covers 13 residues.

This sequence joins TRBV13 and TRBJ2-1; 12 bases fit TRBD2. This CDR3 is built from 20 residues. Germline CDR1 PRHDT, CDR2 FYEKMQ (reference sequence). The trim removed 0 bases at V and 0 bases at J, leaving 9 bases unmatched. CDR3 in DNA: TGTGCCAGCAGCTTAGGCAGTTCTAGCGGGAGGGTACGCTCCTACAATGAGCAGTTCTTC. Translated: CASSLGSSSGRVRSYNEQFF.

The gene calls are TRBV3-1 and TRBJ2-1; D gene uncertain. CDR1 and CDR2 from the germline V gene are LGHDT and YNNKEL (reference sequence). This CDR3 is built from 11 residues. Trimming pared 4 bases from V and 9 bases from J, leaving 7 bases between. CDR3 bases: TGTGCCAGCAGCCTTTTAGGTGAGCAGTTCTTC. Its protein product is CASSLLGEQFF.

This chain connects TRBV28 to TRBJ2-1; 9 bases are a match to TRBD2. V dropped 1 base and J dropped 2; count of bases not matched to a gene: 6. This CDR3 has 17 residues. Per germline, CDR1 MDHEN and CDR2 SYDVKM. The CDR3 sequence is CASSLSGLAGTYNEQFF. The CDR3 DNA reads TGTGCCAGCAGTTTATCCGGGCTAGCGGGAACCTACAATGAGCAGTTCTTC.

The CDR3 DNA reads as TGTGCCACCAGCAGGACGGCGTACCAAGAGACCCAGTACTTC. Translating it yields CATSRTAYQETQYF. The chain uses TRBV15 and TRBJ2-5, with unresolved D. CDR3 length: 14 residues. Germline V gene data show CDR1 as LNHNV and CDR2 as YYDKDF (reference sequence). Trimming stripped 3 bases from V and 0 bases from J, with 8 bases between.

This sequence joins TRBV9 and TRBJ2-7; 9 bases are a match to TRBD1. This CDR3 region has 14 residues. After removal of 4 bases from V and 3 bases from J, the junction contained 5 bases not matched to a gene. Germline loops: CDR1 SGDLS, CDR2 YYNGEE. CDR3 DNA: TGTGCCAGCAGCCCTCGGACAGGGGTCTACGAGCAGTACTTC. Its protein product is CASSPRTGVYEQYF.

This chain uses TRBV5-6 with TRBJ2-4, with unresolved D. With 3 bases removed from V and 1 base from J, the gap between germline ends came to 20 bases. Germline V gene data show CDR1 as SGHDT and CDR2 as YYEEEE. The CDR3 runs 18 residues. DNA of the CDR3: TGTGCCAGCAGCTGGCTGGATATGGTGGCGGAGGCCAAAAACATTCAGTACTTC. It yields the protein CASSWLDMVAEAKNIQYF. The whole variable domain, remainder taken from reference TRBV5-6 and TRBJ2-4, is DAGVTQSPTHLIKTRGQQVTLRCSPKSGHDTVSWYQQALGQGPQFIFQYYEEEERQRGNFPDRFSGHQFPNYSSELNVNALLLGDSALYLCASSWLDMVAEAKNIQYFGAGTRLSVL.

The CDR3 region has the DNA TGCGCCAGCAGCTCATACTCCCAGGGAGATGAGCAGTTCTTC. It specifies CASSSYSQGDEQFF. The chain couples TRBV4-1 to TRBJ2-1, with D perhaps being TRBD1 or TRBD2 (5 bases each). V was trimmed by 5 bases and J by 8 bases, leaving 16 bases between them. The CDR3 contains 14 residues. CDR1 is MGHRA, CDR2 YSYEKL, per germline.

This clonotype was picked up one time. CDR3 DNA: TGTGCCATCAGTGTGGCGGGGGGGTTGACCGGGGAGCTGTTTTTT. This sequence encodes CAISVAGGLTGELFF. The gene calls are TRBV10-3 and TRBJ2-2; 9 nucleotides line up with TRBD2. The CDR3 totals 15 residues. Germline V CDR1 and CDR2: ENHRY, SYGVKD. With 4 bases clipped from V and 5 bases from J, the junction kept 5 bases outside the gene matches.

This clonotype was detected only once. The CDR3 spells CSVESLAGETQYF. The CDR3 DNA sequence: TGCAGCGTTGAAAGTCTAGCTGGAGAGACCCAGTACTTC. The rearrangement uses TRBV29-1 and TRBJ2-5, with TRBD2 as a possible D gene (5 bases). Trimming cost V 2 bases and J 4 bases, with 11 bases left between them. This CDR3 is 13 amino acids long. Germline V lookup: CDR1 SQVTM, CDR2 ANQGSEA.

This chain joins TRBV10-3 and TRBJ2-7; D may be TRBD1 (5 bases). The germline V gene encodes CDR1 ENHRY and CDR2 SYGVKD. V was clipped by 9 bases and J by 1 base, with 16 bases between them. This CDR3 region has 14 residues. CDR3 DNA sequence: TGTGCCATAAGGGGTGATGGGCTGTCCTACGAGCAGTACTTC. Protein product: CAIRGDGLSYEQYF.

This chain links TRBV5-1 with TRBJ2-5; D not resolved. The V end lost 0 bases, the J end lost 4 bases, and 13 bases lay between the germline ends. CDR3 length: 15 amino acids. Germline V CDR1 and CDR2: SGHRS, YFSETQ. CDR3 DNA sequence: TGCGCCAGCAGCTTGGCGGACCCCCGGATAGAGACCCAGTACTTC. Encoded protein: CASSLADPRIETQYF.

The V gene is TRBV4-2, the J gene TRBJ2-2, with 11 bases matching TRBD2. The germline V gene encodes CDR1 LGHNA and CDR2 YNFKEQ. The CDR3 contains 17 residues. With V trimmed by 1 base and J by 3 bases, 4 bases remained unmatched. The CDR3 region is CASSQVGLAGDTGELFF. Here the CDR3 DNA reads TGTGCCAGCAGCCAAGTCGGACTAGCGGGCGACACCGGGGAGCTGTTTTTT.

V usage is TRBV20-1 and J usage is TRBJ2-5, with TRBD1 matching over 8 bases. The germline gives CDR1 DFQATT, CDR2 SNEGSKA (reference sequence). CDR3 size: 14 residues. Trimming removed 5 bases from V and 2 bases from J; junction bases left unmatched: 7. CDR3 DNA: TGCAGTGCTGCCCCAGGGGGCGGACAAGAGACCCAGTACTTC. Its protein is CSAAPGGGQETQYF.

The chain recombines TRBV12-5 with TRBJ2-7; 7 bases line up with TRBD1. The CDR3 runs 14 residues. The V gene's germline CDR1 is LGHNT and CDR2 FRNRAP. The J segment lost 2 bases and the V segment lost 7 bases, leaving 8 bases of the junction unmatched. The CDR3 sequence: CASARDSNPYEQYF. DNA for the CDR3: TGTGCTAGTGCCAGGGACAGCAACCCCTACGAGCAGTACTTC.

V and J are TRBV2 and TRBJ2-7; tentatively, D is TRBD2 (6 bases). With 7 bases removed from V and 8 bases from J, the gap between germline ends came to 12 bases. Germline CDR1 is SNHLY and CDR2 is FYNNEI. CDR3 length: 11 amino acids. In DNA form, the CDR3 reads TGTGCCAGCATCGAGGAGGGGAAGCAGTACTTC. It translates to CASIEEGKQYF.